These T cell receptor beta chains were read from a single sample in a study of CD4 T cells in relation to SARS-CoV-2 and coronaviruses. Sequencing was performed with immunoSEQ multiplex PCR; in TCRdb, only in-frame clones are kept and a portion is missing. The sample consists of 20,000 to 30,000 clones, 77% of them appearing once. Antigen specificity for these receptors is unknown. The sample taken for sequencing was CD4+ T cells from PBMCs, cultured in vitro. The receptors shown here come from a human donor in good health. CDR3s include the opening cysteine and the closing phenylalanine or tryptophan. The D gene is left open where the match is weak. Expanded clones are given a class, and other clones once, few, many or no size at all.

TRBJ2-6	TRBV7-9	-	-	TGTGCCAGCAGCCAGACCGCTGCCGGGGCCAACGTCCTGACTTTC	CASSQTAAGANVLTF
TRBJ2-4	TRBV6-5	-	-	TGTGCCAGCACCCCCGGGACCAACATTCAGTACTTC	CASTPGTNIQYF
TRBJ2-1	TRBV9	TRBD2	once	TGTGCCAGCAGCGTAGTCTTAGGACTAGCGGGGGGGGATGAGCAGTTCTTC	CASSVVLGLAGGDEQFF
TRBJ2-3	TRBV14	TRBD1	-	TGTGCCAGCAGCAAAGGACAGGGGCAGGACACAGATACGCAGTATTTT	CASSKGQGQDTDTQYF
TRBJ2-7	TRBV25-1	TRBD1	few	TGTGCCAGCAGGGACAGGGTCTACGAGCAGTACTTC	CASRDRVYEQYF
TRBJ1-1	TRBV5-5	TRBD1	-	TGTGCCAGCAGCTCACCAGGGGGTCGGGCGAAGGACACTGAAGCTTTCTTT	CASSSPGGRAKDTEAFF
TRBJ2-7	TRBV12-5	TRBD1	-	TGTGCTAGTGGTTTGGGCCAGGGACAGGAGTTTACGAGCATCTTC	CASGLGQGQEFTSIF
TRBJ2-5	TRBV28	TRBD1	-	TGTGCCAGCAGTTTACACGGCTCAGGGGGAGAGACCCAGTACTTC	CASSLHGSGGETQYF
TRBJ2-5	TRBV13	-	-	TGTGCCAGCAGCTTAGGTGGACTGATGGAAGAGACCCAGTACTTC	CASSLGGLMEETQYF
TRBJ1-2	TRBV3-1/TRBV3-2	-	-	TGTGCCAGCAGCCAAGTAATCGGGTCCAACTATGGCTACACCTTC	CASSQVIGSNYGYTF
TRBJ2-3	TRBV7-9	TRBD2	-	TGTGCCAGCAGCTTGACTAGCGTGAGCACAGATACGCAGTATTTT	CASSLTSVSTDTQYF
TRBJ2-3	TRBV6-4	-	-	TGTGCCAGCAGTGACGGGGTAGCCGATACGCAGTATTTT	CASSDGVADTQYF
TRBJ1-5	TRBV28	-	-	TGTGCCAGCAGTCCTCTACAGCTGGCCCAGCATTTT	CASSPLQLAQHF
TRBJ1-6	TRBV27	-	-	TGTGCCAGCAGTTTAACGGGCTCCTATAATTCACCCCTCCACTTT	CASSLTGSYNSPLHF
TRBJ2-5	TRBV12-5	-	few	TGTGCTAGTGGTTTGGACCTCCCGGGGGCGCGAGAGACCCAGTACTTC	CASGLDLPGARETQYF
TRBJ2-3	TRBV9	-	-	TGTGCCAGCACAGATACGCAGTATTTT	CASTDTQYF
TRBJ2-1	TRBV6-5	-	-	TGTGCCAGCAGTTACTCCCCGGAGGGTTCCAATGAGCAATTCTTC	CASSYSPEGSNEQFF
TRBJ1-1	TRBV19	-	few	TGTGCCAGTAGGAATGGCGGGGATTACGGAACTGAAGCTTTCTTT	CASRNGGDYGTEAFF
TRBJ1-6	TRBV2	-	-	TGTGCCAGCAGTAGTAATGGGAGGGCCAATAATTCACCCCTCCACTTT	CASSSNGRANNSPLHF
TRBJ1-3	TRBV30	-	-	TGTGCCTGGGAACCGGACAGAAACACCATATATTTT	CAWEPDRNTIYF
TRBJ2-7	TRBV2	TRBD1	-	TGTGCCAGCAGAGCAGCACGGGACAGGGTAGGCGAGCAGTACTTC	CASRAARDRVGEQYF
TRBJ2-5	TRBV19	TRBD2	-	TGTGCCAGTAGTAGAGGACTAGCGGGGGAAGAGACCCAGTACTTC	CASSRGLAGEETQYF
TRBJ2-7	TRBV30	-	-	TGTGCCTGGAGTGTTGCAGTTTACGAGCAGTACTTC	CAWSVAVYEQYF
TRBJ2-1	TRBV7-6	TRBD2	-	TGTGCCAGCAGCCCTAGCCGGGGGGGGATCCTCTACAATGAGCAGTTCTTC	CASSPSRGGILYNEQFF
TRBJ2-3	TRBV11-3	-	once	TGTGCCAGCAGCTACCCAGGCACAGATACGCAGTATTTT	CASSYPGTDTQYF
TRBJ2-1	TRBV9	TRBD2	-	TGTGCCAGCAGCGTAGCTACGAGGACTAGCGGCTCCAATGAGCAGTTCTTC	CASSVATRTSGSNEQFF
TRBJ2-1	TRBV7-3	TRBD2	-	TGTGCCAGCAGCACTCCGACTAGCGGGAGCCCCCCATATAAGTTCTTC	CASSTPTSGSPPYKFF
TRBJ2-1	TRBV27	-	-	TGTGCCAGCAGACCTACCGGGGGGCTCGAGCAGTTCTTC	CASRPTGGLEQFF
TRBJ2-2	TRBV4-2	-	-	TGTGCCAGCAGCCAACCTGACCGGGGTGGAGCGACCGGGGAGCTGTTTTTT	CASSQPDRGGATGELFF